These 32 T cell receptor beta chains came from one sample sequenced in a study of T cells in Graves' hyperthyroidism and ophthalmopathy. Amplification of TCR beta CDR3 regions used RNA as the template. First-round RT-PCR targeting the TCR CDR3 was performed with the HTBI primer set. Each CDR3 protein gets one entry after TCRdb re-called the multiplex PCR reads with MiXCR. The sample lists around 260,000 distinct CDR3 sequences, less than 30% seen once, with 25% to 30% in the top ten. The material sequenced was blood. The source of these receptors is a man aged 35-49 years with Graves' hyperthyroidism that later progressed to Graves' ophthalmopathy.

This clonotype was detected ten times or more. This chain uses TRBV19 with TRBJ1-5; maybe TRBD1 (5 bases). The germline CDR1 and CDR2 sequences are LNHDA and SQIVND (reference sequence). Between the trimmed V and J ends, which lost 4 bases and 9 bases, there was a span of 13 bases. The CDR3 is made up of 13 amino acids. The CDR3 DNA is TGTGCCAGTAGTAGCCGGGGCAGCGGGCCCCAGCATTTT. It encodes CASSSRGSGPQHF.

This clonotype was observed at least ten times. This chain joins TRBV24-1 and TRBJ2-2, with D perhaps TRBD1 (5 bases). The germline V gene has CDR1 KGHDR and CDR2 SFDVKD. This CDR3 spans 11 amino acids. Trimming pared 5 bases from V and 9 bases from J, leaving 6 bases between. CDR3 sequence: CATSGGWELFF. Written as DNA, the CDR3 is TGTGCCACCAGTGGGGGCTGGGAGCTGTTTTTT.

The chain couples TRBV27 to TRBJ2-5, with 13 bases aligning to TRBD2. The CDR3 has 15 amino acids. V lost 4 bases to trimming and J lost 7 bases; unmatched junction nucleotides: 6. Looked up from germline, CDR1 is MNHEY and CDR2 is SMNVEV (reference sequence). CDR3 loop: CASSSRTSGGGTQYF. CDR3 coding DNA: TGTGCCAGCAGTTCCCGGACTAGCGGGGGAGGGACCCAGTACTTC.

The chain combines TRBV29-1 with TRBJ1-1; no reliable D call. The CDR3 runs to 15 residues. Between the trimmed V and J ends, which lost 0 bases and 0 bases, there was a span of 11 bases. Germline V CDR1 and CDR2: SQVTM, ANQGSEA. CDR3 in amino acids: CSVEDLAGLNTEAFF. In nucleotides, the CDR3 is TGCAGCGTTGAAGATCTCGCAGGCCTGAACACTGAAGCTTTCTTT.

Many counts were recorded for this clonotype. The chain joins TRBV7-9 to TRBJ2-7; D gene unclear. Germline CDR1 is SEHNR and CDR2 is FQNEAQ (reference sequence). The CDR3 is 13 amino acids. Trimming shortened V by 1 base and J by 6 bases, and 10 bases separated the two germline ends. Here the CDR3 DNA reads TGTGCCAGCAGCTTAGGGTCTGTGCGCGAGCAGTACTTC. Protein product: CASSLGSVREQYF.

The count of this clonotype is one. The rearrangement joins TRBV20-1 to TRBJ1-6, with a weak D call TRBD1 (6 bases). V shed 1 base and J shed 9 bases, with 16 bases lying between them. CDR3 length: 15 residues. Germline V gene data show CDR1 as DFQATT and CDR2 as SNEGSKA (reference sequence). In DNA form, the CDR3 reads TGCAGTGCTAGAGGATCAAGCAGGGGAAGTTCACCCCTCCACTTT. It translates to CSARGSSRGSSPLHF.

The sample holds many counts of this clonotype. The V gene is TRBV9, the J gene TRBJ2-2; D is ambiguous. V dropped 3 bases and J dropped 0 bases, with 3 bases sitting between them. The CDR3 has 13 amino acids. CDR1 is SGDLS and CDR2 is YYNGEE in the germline V gene. CDR3 nucleotides: TGTGCCAGCAGCGCGACGAACACCGGGGAGCTGTTTTTT. Translated: CASSATNTGELFF.

The chain uses TRBV12-3 or TRBV12-4 and TRBJ2-5, with 14 positions matching TRBD2. This CDR3 is 15 amino acids long. After removal of 6 bases from V and 6 bases from J, the junction contained 6 bases not matched to a gene. Written as DNA, the CDR3 is TGTGCCAGCAGCCGGACTAGCGGGAGGTTGCAGACCCAGTACTTC. The encoded protein is CASSRTSGRLQTQYF.

In this sample, this clonotype turned up many times. The chain employs TRBV7-2 and TRBJ2-7, with TRBD1 matching 7 bases. Germline V lookup: CDR1 SGHTA, CDR2 FQGNSA. The CDR3 length is 14 residues. The V gene end was trimmed by 4 bases and the J gene end by 6 bases; junction bases not matched to a gene: 9. CDR3 in DNA: TGTGCCAGCAGCTCGGGACAGCCTGGCTCCGAGCAGTACTTC. Protein product: CASSSGQPGSEQYF. Based on the CDR3 plus reference TRBV7-2 and TRBJ2-7, the full variable domain is GAGVSQSPSNKVTEKGKDVELRCDPISGHTALYWYRQSLGQGLEFLIYFQGNSAPDKSGLPSDRFSAERTGGSVSTLTIQRTQQEDSAVYLCASSSGQPGSEQYFGPGTRLTVT.

This clonotype occurred many times. The V call is TRBV27, the J call TRBJ1-5; no definite D call. V shed 5 bases and J shed 5 bases, with 10 bases lying between them. This CDR3 has 13 residues. Germline CDR1 MNHEY, CDR2 SMNVEV (reference sequence). The DNA for the CDR3 is TGTGCCAGCAGTGGGCAGGCCTATCAGCCCCAGCATTTT. Translation gives CASSGQAYQPQHF.

In its sample, this clonotype was seen many times. V gene TRBV5-1 combines with J gene TRBJ1-1, with D hard to call. Germline-derived CDR1 and CDR2 are SGHRS and YFSETQ. V was shortened by 0 bases and J by 7 bases, with 16 bases between the two germline ends. The CDR3 length is 15 residues. The CDR3 nucleotides read TGCGCCAGCAGCTTGGTCTCCTCTCGGGTCAGTGAAGCTTTCTTT. Translating it yields CASSLVSSRVSEAFF. Drawing the rest from reference TRBV5-1 and TRBJ1-1, the complete variable domain is KAGVTQTPRYLIKTRGQQVTLSCSPISGHRSVSWYQQTPGQGLQFLFEYFSETQRNKGNFPGRFSGRQFSNSRSEMNVSTLELGDSALYLCASSLVSSRVSEAFFGQGTRLTVV.

This clonotype showed up many times. The J gene is TRBJ2-5, the V gene TRBV20-1; D remains unclear. Germline loops: CDR1 DFQATT, CDR2 SNEGSKA (reference sequence). This CDR3 comprises 14 residues. Trimming took 4 bases from V and 1 from J, leaving 13 bases between them. CDR3 sequence reads: CSANQGTGQETQYF. For the CDR3, the DNA is TGCAGTGCTAACCAAGGTACCGGCCAAGAGACCCAGTACTTC.

This clonotype was observed at least ten times. The chain uses TRBV20-1 and TRBJ2-7, with 15 bases aligning to TRBD2. V lost 3 bases to trimming and J lost 5 bases; unmatched junction nucleotides: 5. Germline CDR1 and CDR2: DFQATT and SNEGSKA (reference sequence). The CDR3 is made up of 15 amino acids. CDR3 sequence (DNA): TGCAGTGCTAGTCTCGGACTAGCGGGAGGGCACGAGCAGTACTTC. Amino acids: CSASLGLAGGHEQYF.

This clonotype was observed at least ten times. This rearrangement joins TRBV28 to TRBJ2-7; D unclear. The CDR3 covers 13 residues. V lost 1 base to trimming and J lost 6 bases, with 10 bases between them. Per germline, CDR1 MDHEN and CDR2 SYDVKM. CDR3 sequence: CASSLYSRGEQYF. CDR3 DNA: TGTGCCAGCAGTTTATACAGCCGCGGCGAGCAGTACTTC.

The sample holds many counts of this clonotype. The V gene is TRBV4-2, the J gene TRBJ2-7, with a possible D match to TRBD2 (6 bases). V lost 2 bases, J lost 2 bases, and 13 bases lay in between. The CDR3 has 15 amino acids. Per the germline V gene, CDR1 is LGHNA and CDR2 is YNFKEQ. Here the CDR3 reads CASSQPGDPAYEQYF. CDR3 nucleotide sequence: TGTGCCAGCAGCCAACCGGGGGACCCGGCCTACGAGCAGTACTTC.

The chain combines TRBV27 with TRBJ2-7; TRBD1 agrees at 9 bases. The CDR3 is 17 residues long. After removal of 4 bases from V and 4 bases from J, the junction contained 14 bases not matched to a gene. CDR1 MNHEY and CDR2 SMNVEV come from the germline V gene (reference sequence). CDR3 in DNA: TGTGCCAGCAGTTCAGGTCCGGGACAGGGTAGTCGATACGAGCAGTACTTC. As protein: CASSSGPGQGSRYEQYF.

In its sample, this clonotype was seen many times. This chain joins TRBV5-1 and TRBJ2-5, with 9 bases aligning to TRBD1. Germline CDR1 SGHRS, CDR2 YFSETQ. This CDR3 region has 16 residues. V shed 3 bases and J 5 bases; nucleotides not matched to a gene: 11. In DNA, the CDR3 is TGCGCCAGCAGCTCCCCCGTAGGGACAGGGAAGGAGACCCAGTACTTC. This codes for CASSSPVGTGKETQYF.

This clonotype occurred many times. In nucleotides, the CDR3 is TGTGCCAGCAAGTACGTTTCTGGGGCCAACGTCCTGACTTTC. This gives the protein CASKYVSGANVLTF. The V call is TRBV6-1, the J call TRBJ2-6; D is unclear. CDR1 is MNHNS and CDR2 is SASEGT in the germline V gene. The V end was cut by 7 bases, the J end by 1 base, with 8 bases between. The CDR3 totals 14 residues.

V gene TRBV6-2 or TRBV6-3 combines with J gene TRBJ1-1; D might be TRBD1 (5 bases). Germline V gives CDR1 MNHEY, CDR2 SVGEGT. V was clipped by 4 bases and J by 5 bases, with 14 bases between them. The CDR3 extends over 14 amino acids. The CDR3 reads CASSFQGWGTEAFF. DNA of the CDR3: TGTGCCAGCAGTTTCCAAGGGTGGGGGACTGAAGCTTTCTTT.

This clonotype was seen repeatedly, ten times or more. V usage is TRBV19 and J usage is TRBJ1-5; D unclear. Deletions cut 3 bases from V and 9 bases from J, with 18 bases between. The CDR3 runs 15 residues. Germline V gives CDR1 LNHDA, CDR2 SQIVND (reference sequence). CDR3 coding DNA: TGTGCCAGTAGTATTTTTGGCACCCCTGCAGGGCCCCAGCATTTT. It encodes CASSIFGTPAGPQHF.

The table lists this clonotype with many counts. The chain has TRBV9 and TRBJ1-2; 7 positions match TRBD1. Germline lookup yields CDR1 SGDLS and CDR2 YYNGEE. The ends lost 4 bases at V and 7 bases at J; junction bases unmatched: 10. The CDR3 has 14 residues. In DNA, the CDR3 is TGTGCCAGCAGCACCCGACAGGGCCTCGGTGGCTACACCTTC. As protein: CASSTRQGLGGYTF. Full variable domain (missing parts from reference TRBV9 and TRBJ1-2): DSGVTQTPKHLITATGQRVTLRCSPRSGDLSVYWYQQSLDQGLQFLIQYYNGEERAKGNILERFSAQQFPDLHSELNLSSLELGDSALYFCASSTRQGLGGYTFGSGTRLTVV.

This clonotype was picked up many times. The chain combines TRBV2 with TRBJ2-7; weak D call: TRBD2 (6 bases). The V gene lost 4 bases and the J gene lost 0 bases, with 7 bases spanning the gap. The CDR3 covers 13 residues. The germline gives CDR1 SNHLY, CDR2 FYNNEI. The CDR3 DNA reads as TGTGCCAGCAGTGGGGACTTCTCCTACGAGCAGTACTTC. The encoded protein is CASSGDFSYEQYF.

This clonotype has ten or more counts. V and J are TRBV28 and TRBJ2-6; 8 bases are a match to TRBD1. The CDR3 is 15 amino acids. V gave up 10 bases and J gave up 2 bases; unmatched junction bases: 7. Germline V gene sequence: CDR1 MDHEN, CDR2 SYDVKM. The CDR3: CATRQGSTGANVLTF. The CDR3 DNA is TGTGCCACTAGACAGGGGAGTACTGGGGCCAACGTCCTGACTTTC.

This clonotype has a handful of counts. V is TRBV29-1 and J is TRBJ1-5; 7 bases are shared with TRBD1. The CDR3 contains 13 residues. Germline lookup yields CDR1 SQVTM and CDR2 ANQGSEA. After removal of 5 bases from V and 3 bases from J, the junction contained 4 bases not matched to a gene. The CDR3 DNA reads as TGCAGCGTTAGCAGGGGGACCAATCAGCCCCAGCATTTT. Its protein product is CSVSRGTNQPQHF.

This clonotype has at least ten counts. The chain combines TRBV11-2 with TRBJ2-4; perhaps D is TRBD1 or TRBD2 (5 bases each). CDR1 SGHAT and CDR2 FQNNGV come from the germline V gene. Trimming removed 5 bases from V and 1 base from J, with 24 bases in between. The length of the CDR3 is 19 residues. CDR3 bases: TGTGCCAGCAGCCCCCCCCTAGCCGGGACGCTTTATGCCAAAAACATTCAGTACTTC. Protein sequence: CASSPPLAGTLYAKNIQYF.

This clonotype appeared many times. This sequence joins TRBV24-1 and TRBJ2-2; D is uncertain. The CDR3 consists of 14 residues. V was trimmed by 7 bases and J by 0 bases, leaving 8 bases between them. CDR1 and CDR2 (germline): KGHDR, SFDVKD. CDR3: CATRGSANTGELFF. The CDR3 DNA reads as TGTGCCACCAGGGGATCCGCGAACACCGGGGAGCTGTTTTTT.

This chain links TRBV6-1 with TRBJ1-1; D perhaps matches TRBD1 (5 bases). The germline V and J ends were trimmed by 6 bases and 13 bases, with 18 bases remaining between them. CDR3 length equals 12 residues. Germline assignment: CDR1 MNHNS and CDR2 SASEGT. Here the CDR3 DNA reads TGTGCCAGCAGAAACCGGGACGTAGTTGTTTTCTTT. Translating gives CASRNRDVVVFF.

The chain recombines TRBV19 with TRBJ1-1; a possible D gene is TRBD1 (6 bases). Germline CDR1 reads LNHDA; CDR2 reads SQIVND (reference sequence). The CDR3 is made up of 16 amino acids. The V and J ends lost 5 bases and 0 bases respectively, with 16 bases between them. The CDR3 is CASSHGQHIMNTEAFF. The CDR3 DNA sequence: TGTGCCAGTAGTCACGGACAGCATATAATGAACACTGAAGCTTTCTTT.

This clonotype has at least ten counts. The gene calls are TRBV12-3 or TRBV12-4 and TRBJ1-2; no clear D gene. The CDR3 is 14 amino acids. The germline V and J ends were trimmed by 5 bases and 6 bases, with 16 bases remaining between them. The CDR3 sequence is CASSPLGRNHGYTF. The CDR3 DNA sequence: TGTGCCAGCAGTCCCCTAGGGCGGAATCATGGCTACACCTTC.

At least ten counts were recorded for this clonotype. V is TRBV7-9 and J is TRBJ2-7; 8 bases agree with TRBD2. The CDR3 spans 14 residues. CDR1 and CDR2 from the germline V gene are SEHNR and FQNEAQ (reference sequence). V shed 5 bases, J shed 3 bases, and the junction held 6 bases outside the gene matches. The CDR3 loop is CASSAAGVLYEQYF. The CDR3 DNA reads as TGTGCCAGCAGCGCAGCGGGGGTTCTCTACGAGCAGTACTTC.

CDR3 amino acids: CSARDFRKGRDTEAFF. CDR3 bases: TGCAGTGCTAGAGATTTCAGGAAGGGGCGGGACACTGAAGCTTTCTTT. The chain links TRBV20-1 to TRBJ1-1; possibly TRBD1 for D (5 bases). CDR1 is DFQATT, CDR2 SNEGSKA, per germline (reference sequence). The CDR3 extends over 16 amino acids. Trimming took 0 bases from V and 3 from J, leaving 17 bases between them.

This clonotype appeared many times. The junction departs from the called germline gene at one end, perhaps through a read error. DNA for the CDR3: TGTGCCAGCTCATCACCGGGGGTAGAGACCCAGTACTTC. This translates into CASSSPGVETQYF. This chain connects TRBV18 to TRBJ2-5; a possible D gene is TRBD2 (6 bases). Germline loops: CDR1 KGHSH, CDR2 LQKENI. The CDR3 totals 13 residues.